These T cell receptor beta chains were read from a single sample in a study of T cell responses to AZD1222 COVID-19 vaccine. Generated by immunoSEQ multiplex PCR, the TCRdb table keeps only in-frame clones and is missing some. The sample has roughly 91,000 clones, roughly nine tenths seen once. Specimen: peripheral blood, collected on day 0 of AZD1222 vaccination. Source of these receptors: an adult in good health. The conserved cysteine and the conserved F or W are not part of the CDR3 here. The D gene is left open where the match is weak.

d_gene	len	v_gene	j_gene	CDR3aa
NA	9	TRBV6-1	TRBJ2-1	ASADSNEQF
TRBD2	13	TRBV11-3	TRBJ2-1	ASSFSGSGYNEQF
TRBD1	16	TRBV15	TRBJ2-5	ATSRDILRTGRLETQY
TRBD2	12	TRBV5-5	TRBJ2-1	ASSLSSGRSPQF
TRBD2	14	TRBV5-1	TRBJ2-3	ASSFRGGRGTDTQY
TRBD2	10	TRBV12-3/TRBV12-4	TRBJ2-7	ASSSRGGPPD
NA	8	TRBV29-1	TRBJ1-5	SVVGQPQH
NA	13	TRBV29-1	TRBJ1-1	SVGGQPETNTEAF
NA	14	TRBV11-3	TRBJ2-3	ASSSTPGTSTDTQY
NA	14	TRBV7-9	TRBJ2-2	ASSLSGGRSTGELF
NA	12	TRBV3-1/TRBV3-2	TRBJ2-1	ASSQTRSHNEQF
TRBD1	13	TRBV9	TRBJ1-4	ASSPTQGAGEKLF
NA	12	TRBV7-6	TRBJ1-1	ASSHGGSNTEAF
NA	10	TRBV3-1/TRBV3-2	TRBJ1-2	ASSRLNTGFG
NA	12	TRBV2	TRBJ2-7	ASSGGRRTYEQY
TRBD1	13	TRBV6-5	TRBJ2-7	ASSYSRQGANEQY
NA	13	TRBV5-6	TRBJ1-1	ASSLQYTENTEAF
NA	10	TRBV30	TRBJ1-1	AWSWSNTEAF
NA	12	TRBV19	TRBJ2-2	ATPGTTNTGELF
NA	11	TRBV7-9	TRBJ1-2	ASSSPSSWGYT
NA	11	TRBV6-5	TRBJ1-5	ASSREPKQPQH
NA	13	TRBV5-1	TRBJ1-1	ASSLAQGSGTEAF
NA	11	TRBV6-5	TRBJ1-5	ASSPGTNQPQH
TRBD2	12	TRBV19	TRBJ2-2	ASKWDYYTGELF
NA	11	TRBV2	TRBJ2-2	ARGTENTGELF
NA	10	TRBV27	TRBJ1-2	ASSFGGYGYT
NA	11	TRBV5-5	TRBJ1-3	ASRGLAGNTIY
NA	12	TRBV19	TRBJ2-5	ASSIAGSIETQY
NA	15	TRBV7-9	TRBJ1-6	ASSLEGLHSRVSPLH
NA	12	TRBV6-5	TRBJ1-3	ASGPFRSGNTIY
NA	14	TRBV18	TRBJ2-5	ASSNYRVVGQETQY
TRBD2	15	TRBV18	TRBJ2-5	ASSPPKTSGRRETQY
TRBD1	11	TRBV19	TRBJ1-2	ASSRQGTYGYT
NA	9	TRBV30	TRBJ1-1	AWSLGAEAF
NA	9	TRBV30	TRBJ2-7	AWSPGIEQY
TRBD2	17	TRBV3-1/TRBV3-2	TRBJ2-3	ASSQKVPRAGLSTDTQY